This T cell receptor (beta chain) was identified during a study of T cell repertoires in cytomegalovirus infection. Study at large: Through public TCR beta signatures, both CMV infection and matching HLA type were indicated.

Study-wide results and caveats: HLA-C-restricted TCR beta clonotypes specific for CMV led the ex vivo response.

The sample holds a few counts of this clonotype. The target antigen is unknown. TCRdb processed the reads anew with MiXCR; each CDR3 protein has one entry. The sample consists of approximately 150,000 distinct CDR3 sequences, 15% to 20% of them appearing once. Sequencing was carried out using CD8+ T cells from PBMCs. The sequence was obtained from a human donor in good health (CMV status not recorded). Some clones in this sample may be carry-over from other donors' samples.

The CDR3 coding sequence is TGTGCCACCAGCAGAGCCCCGGGACACAAAAACATTCAGTACTTC. It encodes CATSRAPGHKNIQYF. The rearrangement links TRBV15 to TRBJ2-4; D perhaps matches TRBD1 (6 bases). This CDR3 region has 15 residues. V lost 1 base and J 3 bases, leaving 10 bases between the germline ends. The germline V gene has CDR1 LNHNV and CDR2 YYDKDF (reference sequence).